One sample yielded the 8 T cell receptor beta chains listed below, sequenced in a study of shared clonotypes between healthy human individuals. Terminally differentiated effector memory CD45RA+ cells were excluded by CCR7 positive selection of CD45RO-negative cells. The table came from immunoSEQ multiplex PCR; TCRdb's copy has only in-frame clones and leaves some out. This sample has hundreds of thousands of clones, with 96% found just once. Specimen: naive CD8+ T cells sorted from blood. These receptors were obtained from a woman aged 25 to 39 in good health.

This clone was counted a single time. The rearrangement joins TRBV28 to TRBJ2-3, with D possibly being TRBD2 (6 bases). Looked up from germline, CDR1 is MDHEN and CDR2 is SYDVKM. The CDR3 is 15 residues long. Trimming cost V 2 bases and J 4 bases, with 13 bases left between them. The CDR3 sequence: CASSLSRGSADTQYF. The CDR3 DNA sequence: TGTGCCAGCAGTTTAAGTCGGGGGTCCGCAGATACGCAGTATTTT.

This sequence joins TRBV6-1 and TRBJ2-7, with a tentative D call TRBD2 (6 bases). V shed 2 bases and J shed 0 bases, with 14 bases lying between them. The CDR3 is made up of 16 amino acids. The V gene's germline CDR1 is MNHNS and CDR2 SASEGT. CDR3 residues: CASSEREAVYSYEQYF. The DNA of the CDR3 is TGTGCCAGCAGTGAAAGGGAGGCGGTCTACTCCTACGAGCAGTACTTC.

Here the CDR3 DNA reads TGTGCCAGCAGCCCCTGGTCCGGTGAGCAGTTCTTC. As protein: CASSPWSGEQFF. The chain recombines TRBV9 with TRBJ2-1; D is undetermined. V shed 4 bases and J shed 9 bases, with 11 bases lying between them. The CDR3 totals 12 residues. Germline lookup yields CDR1 SGDLS and CDR2 YYNGEE.

A note on this clone: Other DNA sequences from this sample encode an identical CDR3 as well. CDR3 nucleotides: TGTGCCAGCAGCTTAGGTACGGCGACCTACGAGCAGTACTTC. This encodes CASSLGTATYEQYF. V and J are TRBV5-4 and TRBJ2-7, with D unclear. The CDR3 covers 14 residues. Per germline, CDR1 SGHNT and CDR2 YYREEE (reference sequence). The V end was cut by 2 bases, the J end by 2 bases, with 11 bases between.

The CDR3 protein is CASSIGPLGRAEDLQETQYF. The CDR3 DNA follows: TGTGCCAGTAGTATAGGCCCCCTGGGTCGCGCGGAGGATTTACAAGAGACCCAGTACTTC. V is TRBV19 and J is TRBJ2-5; the D gene is possibly TRBD2 (5 bases). This CDR3 comprises 20 residues. Trimming removed 1 base from V and 2 bases from J, with 26 bases in between. Germline V lookup: CDR1 LNHDA, CDR2 SQIVND (reference sequence).

The gene calls are TRBV28 and TRBJ1-2, with 9 nucleotides matching TRBD1. J was trimmed by 0 bases and V by 9 bases; bases with no gene match: 14. Germline-derived CDR1 and CDR2 are MDHEN and SYDVKM. The CDR3 consists of 17 residues. The CDR3 bases are TGTGCCAGTCGCCTATGGGACAGGGCTATAGCTAACTATGGCTACACCTTC. It is translated as CASRLWDRAIANYGYTF.

The chain couples TRBV7-3 to TRBJ2-7, with D possibly TRBD1 on 6 matching bases. Between the trimmed V and J ends, which lost 5 bases and 0 bases, there was a span of 11 bases. The CDR3 has 14 residues. From germline, CDR1 is SGHTA and CDR2 FQGTGA. CDR3 coding DNA: TGTGCCAGCAGCCCCACAGGGAGCTCCTACGAGCAGTACTTC. It specifies CASSPTGSSYEQYF.

The chain has TRBV7-2 and TRBJ1-1, with D unclear. The length of the CDR3 is 13 residues. CDR1 is SGHTA, CDR2 FQGNSA, per germline. The ends were cut back, 5 bases at V and 3 bases at J, with 10 bases in the middle. The CDR3 loop is CASSPLGYTEAFF. CDR3 coding DNA: TGTGCCAGCAGCCCACTAGGCTACACTGAAGCTTTCTTT.